This note documents a single T cell receptor (beta chain) sequence. Some clones are missing from TCRdb's copy, which holds only in-frame ones; the method was immunoSEQ multiplex PCR. The data contain roughly 200,000 clones, 89% of them singletons. This sample is part of a study of blood T cell repertoires in COVID-19. Overall study context: Collection of acute and convalescent COVID-19 samples took place in the United States, Italy and Spain.

The CDR3 loop spans 14 amino acids. Germline-derived CDR1 and CDR2 are SNHLY and FYNNEI. The ends were cut back, 7 bases at V and 4 bases at J, with 17 bases in the middle. The origin of this receptor is a woman in her forties with acute COVID-19. This chain connects TRBV2 to TRBJ2-7; D may be TRBD2 (5 bases). Material: PBMCs or T cells enriched from blood (not recorded which). CDR3 sequence (DNA): TGTGCCAGCATACGAGGGCAGTTTTCGTACGAGCAGTACTTC. Protein: CASIRGQFSYEQYF.